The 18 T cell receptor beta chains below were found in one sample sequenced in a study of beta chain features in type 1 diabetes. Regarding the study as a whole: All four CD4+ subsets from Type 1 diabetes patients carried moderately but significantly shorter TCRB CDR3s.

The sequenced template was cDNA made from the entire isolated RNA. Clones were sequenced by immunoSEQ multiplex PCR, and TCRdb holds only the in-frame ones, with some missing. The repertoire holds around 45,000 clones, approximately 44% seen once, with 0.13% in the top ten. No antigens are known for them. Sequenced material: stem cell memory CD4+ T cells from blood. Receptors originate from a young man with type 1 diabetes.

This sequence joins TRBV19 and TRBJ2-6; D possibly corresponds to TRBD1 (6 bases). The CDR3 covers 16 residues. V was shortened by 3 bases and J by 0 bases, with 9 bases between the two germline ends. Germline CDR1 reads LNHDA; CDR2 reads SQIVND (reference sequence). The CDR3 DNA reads TGTGCCAGTAGTATCGAGGGGGACTCTGGGGCCAACGTCCTGACTTTC. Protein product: CASSIEGDSGANVLTF.

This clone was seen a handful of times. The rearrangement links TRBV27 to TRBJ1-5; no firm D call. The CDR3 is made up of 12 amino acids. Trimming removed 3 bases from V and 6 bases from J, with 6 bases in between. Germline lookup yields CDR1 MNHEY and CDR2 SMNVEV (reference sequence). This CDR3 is CASSFPGQPQHF. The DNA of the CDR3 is TGTGCCAGCAGTTTTCCGGGTCAGCCCCAGCATTTT.

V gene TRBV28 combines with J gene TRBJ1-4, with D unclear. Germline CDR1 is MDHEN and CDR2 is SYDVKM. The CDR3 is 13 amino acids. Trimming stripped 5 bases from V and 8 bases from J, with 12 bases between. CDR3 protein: CASSPRVQEKLFF. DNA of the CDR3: TGTGCCAGCAGTCCGCGGGTCCAAGAAAAACTGTTTTTT.

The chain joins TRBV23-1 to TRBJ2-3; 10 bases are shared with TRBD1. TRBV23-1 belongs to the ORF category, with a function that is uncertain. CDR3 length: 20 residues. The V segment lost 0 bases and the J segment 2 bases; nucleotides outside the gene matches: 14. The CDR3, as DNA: TGCGCCAGCAGTCAATCGCCCCCCTGGACAGGGGGATCTAACACAGATACGCAGTATTTT. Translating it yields CASSQSPPWTGGSNTDTQYF.

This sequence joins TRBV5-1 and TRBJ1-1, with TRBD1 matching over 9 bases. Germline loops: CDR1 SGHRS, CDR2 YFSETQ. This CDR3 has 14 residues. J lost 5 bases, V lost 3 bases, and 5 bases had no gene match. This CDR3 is CASSYSTGGTEAFF. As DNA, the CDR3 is TGCGCCAGCAGCTATTCGACAGGGGGGACTGAAGCTTTCTTT.

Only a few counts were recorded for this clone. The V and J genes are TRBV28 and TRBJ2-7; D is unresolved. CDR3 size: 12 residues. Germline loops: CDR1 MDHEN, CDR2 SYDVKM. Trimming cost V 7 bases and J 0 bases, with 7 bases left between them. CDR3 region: CASNVNSYEQYF. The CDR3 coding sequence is TGTGCCAGCAATGTAAACTCCTACGAGCAGTACTTC.

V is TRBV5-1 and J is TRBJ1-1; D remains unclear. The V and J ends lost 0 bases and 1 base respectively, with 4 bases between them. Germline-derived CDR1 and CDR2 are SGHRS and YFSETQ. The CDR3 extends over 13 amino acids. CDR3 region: CASSLGGNTEAFF. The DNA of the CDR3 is TGCGCCAGCAGCTTGGGAGGGAACACTGAAGCTTTCTTT.

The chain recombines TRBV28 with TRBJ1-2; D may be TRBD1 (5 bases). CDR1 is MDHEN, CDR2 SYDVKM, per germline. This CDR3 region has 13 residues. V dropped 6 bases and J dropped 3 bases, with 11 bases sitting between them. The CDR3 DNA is TGTGCCAGCAGGCCTACGGGGGACTATGGCTACACCTTC. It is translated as CASRPTGDYGYTF.

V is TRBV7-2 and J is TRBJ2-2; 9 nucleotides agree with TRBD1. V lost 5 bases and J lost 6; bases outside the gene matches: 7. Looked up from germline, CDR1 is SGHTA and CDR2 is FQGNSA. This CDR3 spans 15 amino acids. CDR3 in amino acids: CASSRDRAFAGELFF. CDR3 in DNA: TGTGCCAGCAGCCGGGACAGGGCTTTTGCCGGGGAGCTGTTTTTT.

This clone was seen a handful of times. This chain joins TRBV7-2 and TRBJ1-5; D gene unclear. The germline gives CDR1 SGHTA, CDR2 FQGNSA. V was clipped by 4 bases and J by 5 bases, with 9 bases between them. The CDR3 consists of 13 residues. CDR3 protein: CASSYGIYQPQHF. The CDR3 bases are TGTGCCAGCAGCTACGGGATATATCAGCCCCAGCATTTT.

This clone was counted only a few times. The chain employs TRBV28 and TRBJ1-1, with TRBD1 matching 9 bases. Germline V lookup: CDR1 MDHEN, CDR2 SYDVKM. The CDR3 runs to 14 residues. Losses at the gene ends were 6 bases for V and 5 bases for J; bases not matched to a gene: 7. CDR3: CASRTGTGTTEAFF. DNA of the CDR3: TGTGCCAGCAGGACCGGGACAGGGACGACTGAAGCTTTCTTT.

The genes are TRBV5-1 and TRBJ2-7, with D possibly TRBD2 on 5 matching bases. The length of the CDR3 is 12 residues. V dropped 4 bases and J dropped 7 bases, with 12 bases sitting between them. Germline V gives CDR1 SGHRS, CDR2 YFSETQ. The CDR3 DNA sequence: TGCGCCAGCAGCCCACCCGGCGGGGAGCAGTACTTC. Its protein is CASSPPGGEQYF. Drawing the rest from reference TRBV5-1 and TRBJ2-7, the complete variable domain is KAGVTQTPRYLIKTRGQQVTLSCSPISGHRSVSWYQQTPGQGLQFLFEYFSETQRNKGNFPGRFSGRQFSNSRSEMNVSTLELGDSALYLCASSPPGGEQYFGPGTRLTVT.

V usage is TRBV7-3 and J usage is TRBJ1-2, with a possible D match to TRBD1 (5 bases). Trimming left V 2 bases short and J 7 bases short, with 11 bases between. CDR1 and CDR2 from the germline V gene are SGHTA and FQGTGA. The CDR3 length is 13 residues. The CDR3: CASSLGGSGGYTF. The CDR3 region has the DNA TGTGCCAGCAGCTTAGGGGGTAGCGGTGGCTACACCTTC.

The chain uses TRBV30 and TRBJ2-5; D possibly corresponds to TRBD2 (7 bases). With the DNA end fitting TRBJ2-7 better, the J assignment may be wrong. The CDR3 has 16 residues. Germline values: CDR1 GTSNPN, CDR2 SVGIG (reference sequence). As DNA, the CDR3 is TGTGCCTGGAGTGTAGAGTGGGGGCTAGCGGCCTACGAGCAGTACTTC. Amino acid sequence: CAWSVEWGLAAYEQYF.

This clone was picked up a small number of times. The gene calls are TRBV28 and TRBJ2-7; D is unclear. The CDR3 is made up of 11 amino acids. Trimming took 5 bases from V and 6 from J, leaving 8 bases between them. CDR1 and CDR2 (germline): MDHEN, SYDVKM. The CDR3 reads CASSLGSEQYF. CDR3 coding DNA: TGTGCCAGCAGTCTAGGAAGCGAGCAGTACTTC. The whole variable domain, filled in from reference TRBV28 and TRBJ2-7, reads DVKVTQSSRYLVKRTGEKVFLECVQDMDHENMFWYRQDPGLGLRLIYFSYDVKMKEKGDIPEGYSVSREKKERFSLILESASTNQTSMYLCASSLGSEQYFGPGTRLTVT.

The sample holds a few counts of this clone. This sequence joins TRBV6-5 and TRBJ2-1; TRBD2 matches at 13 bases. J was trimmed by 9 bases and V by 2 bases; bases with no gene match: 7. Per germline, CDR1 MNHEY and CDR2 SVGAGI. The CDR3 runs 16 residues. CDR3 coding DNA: TGTGCCAGCAGTTACACAGGACTAGCGGGAGCGAGTGAGCAGTTCTTC. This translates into CASSYTGLAGASEQFF.

The CDR3 sequence is CASGGYLEQYF. The CDR3 nucleotides read TGTGCCAGCGGAGGGTATCTCGAGCAGTACTTC. This sequence joins TRBV11-2 and TRBJ2-7, with D perhaps matching TRBD2 (6 bases). The length of the CDR3 is 11 residues. Trimming left V 8 bases short and J 6 bases short, with 11 bases between. The germline V gene has CDR1 SGHAT and CDR2 FQNNGV.

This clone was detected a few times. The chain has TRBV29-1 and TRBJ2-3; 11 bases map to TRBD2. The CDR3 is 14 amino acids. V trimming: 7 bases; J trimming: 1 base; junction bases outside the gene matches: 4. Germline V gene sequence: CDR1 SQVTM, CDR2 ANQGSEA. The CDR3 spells CSASGLAGTDTQYF. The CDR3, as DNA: TGCAGCGCATCGGGACTAGCGGGCACAGATACGCAGTATTTT.